Each of the 15 T cell receptor beta chains below was sequenced from the same sample in a study of T-cell reconstitution after alpha-beta-depleted transplantation in children. Construction of the TCRbeta library involved unique molecular identifiers. TCRdb recomputed calls from the PCR reads with MiXCR, one row per CDR3 protein. The sample lists more than 300,000 distinct CDR3 sequences; roughly 15% were seen once. The sample here was PBMCs, mostly from graft donor cells, taken 360 days after TCRalphabeta/CD19-depleted stem cell transplant. These receptors were taken from a male patient between 2 and 15 years old who had a stem cell transplant for acute lymphoblastic leukemia, so the T cells may come from the graft donor.

The chain has TRBV2 and TRBJ2-3; D ambiguous. This CDR3 has 13 amino acids. The ends were cut back, 2 bases at V and 4 bases at J, with 7 bases in the middle. Germline CDR1 is SNHLY and CDR2 is FYNNEI. In nucleotides, the CDR3 is TGTGCCAGCAGTGAACTTTCGGCAGATACGCAGTATTTT. Translated: CASSELSADTQYF.

V and J are TRBV6-1 and TRBJ2-7; the D call may be TRBD1 or TRBD2 (5 bases each). The ends were cut back, 5 bases at V and 2 bases at J, with 13 bases in the middle. The CDR3 runs to 14 residues. The germline CDR1 and CDR2 sequences are MNHNS and SASEGT. The CDR3 nucleotides are TGTGCCAGCAGTCGCCGGGACCCGACCTACGAGCAGTACTTC. This gives the protein CASSRRDPTYEQYF.

This chain links TRBV12-3 or TRBV12-4 with TRBJ1-1; 9 nucleotides match TRBD1. The J segment lost 1 base and the V segment lost 6 bases, leaving 3 bases of the junction unmatched. The CDR3 has 14 residues. The CDR3 protein is CASSATGGNTEAFF. DNA for the CDR3: TGTGCCAGCAGCGCGACAGGGGGGAACACTGAAGCTTTCTTT.

The chain uses TRBV18 and TRBJ2-2, with unresolved D. V lost 4 bases and J lost 2, with 8 bases in between. The CDR3 length is 14 residues. CDR1 is KGHSH and CDR2 is LQKENI in the germline V gene. CDR3 sequence: CASSLSQNTGELFF. CDR3 bases: TGTGCCAGCTCACTATCTCAAAACACCGGGGAGCTGTTTTTT.

The chain couples TRBV3-1 to TRBJ2-7, with a tentative D call TRBD2 (6 bases). CDR1 and CDR2 from the germline V gene are LGHDT and YNNKEL (reference sequence). V lost 4 bases and J lost 7, with 20 bases in between. The CDR3 totals 15 residues. The CDR3 is CASSPQSAGLGEQYF. The CDR3 DNA is TGTGCCAGCAGCCCCCAATCCGCGGGATTAGGTGAGCAGTACTTC.

This clonotype occurred many times. CDR3 nucleotide sequence: TGTGCCAGCAGTTTAGAGACAGGAGCATACGAGCAGTACTTC. It encodes CASSLETGAYEQYF. The chain links TRBV27 to TRBJ2-7, with D possibly being TRBD1 (6 bases). The germline CDR1 and CDR2 sequences are MNHEY and SMNVEV (reference sequence). Trimming stripped 2 bases from V and 4 bases from J, with 12 bases between. The CDR3 runs to 14 residues.

This clonotype appeared a few times. The rearrangement links TRBV12-3 or TRBV12-4 to TRBJ2-5; 8 positions agree with TRBD1. The length of the CDR3 is 15 residues. The V and J ends lost 5 bases and 4 bases, in that order; junction bases with no gene match: 9. The CDR3 sequence is CASSQPGQGRETQYF. CDR3 in DNA: TGTGCCAGCAGTCAACCCGGACAGGGCCGAGAGACCCAGTACTTC.

This chain joins TRBV29-1 and TRBJ2-1; tentative D call: TRBD2 (5 bases). The V and J ends lost 7 bases and 3 bases respectively, with 13 bases between them. Germline-derived CDR1 and CDR2 are SQVTM and ANQGSEA. The CDR3 is 13 amino acids. CDR3 region: CSGRGSYYNEQFF. The DNA for the CDR3 is TGCAGCGGCCGAGGGAGTTACTACAATGAGCAGTTCTTC.

The chain uses TRBV4-1 and TRBJ2-4; D is uncertain. The length of the CDR3 is 14 residues. Germline lookup yields CDR1 MGHRA and CDR2 YSYEKL. Trimming took off 1 base at V and 6 bases at J, with 10 bases between the two ends. As DNA, the CDR3 is TGCGCCAGCAGCCAAGCCCGTGGCTCAAACATTCAGTACTTC. Translated: CASSQARGSNIQYF.

The rearrangement uses TRBV20-1 and TRBJ2-3, with TRBD2 identical over 7 bases. Losses at the gene ends were 6 bases for V and 9 bases for J; bases not matched to a gene: 9. Per germline, CDR1 DFQATT and CDR2 SNEGSKA (reference sequence). The CDR3 runs to 12 residues. CDR3 coding DNA: TGCAGTGCGATTTTTGGGCGGGAGACGCAGTATTTT. This gives the protein CSAIFGRETQYF.

This clonotype came up a few times. The rearrangement links TRBV10-3 to TRBJ2-6; D may be TRBD2 (6 bases). The CDR3 runs to 14 residues. CDR1 is ENHRY and CDR2 is SYGVKD in the germline V gene. V dropped 7 bases and J dropped 0 bases, with 7 bases sitting between them. The CDR3 loop is CAIMGGSGANVLTF. The CDR3 bases are TGTGCCATCATGGGGGGCTCTGGGGCCAACGTCCTGACTTTC.

Ten or more counts support this clonotype. The chain uses TRBV5-1 and TRBJ2-3; D uncertain. The CDR3 length is 16 residues. With 0 bases removed from V and 1 base from J, the gap between germline ends came to 12 bases. The germline CDR1 and CDR2 sequences are SGHRS and YFSETQ. CDR3 protein: CASSLGPLARTDTQYF. CDR3 bases: TGCGCCAGCAGCTTGGGTCCCCTTGCACGCACAGATACGCAGTATTTT. The full variable domain, its missing parts supplied by reference TRBV5-1 and TRBJ2-3, is KAGVTQTPRYLIKTRGQQVTLSCSPISGHRSVSWYQQTPGQGLQFLFEYFSETQRNKGNFPGRFSGRQFSNSRSEMNVSTLELGDSALYLCASSLGPLARTDTQYFGPGTRLTVL.

Only a few counts were recorded for this clonotype. The rearrangement links TRBV4-2 to TRBJ2-7, with no clear D. Germline CDR1 is LGHNA and CDR2 is YNFKEQ. The CDR3 has 15 amino acids. The V gene lost 0 bases and the J gene lost 2 bases, with 11 bases spanning the gap. In DNA form, the CDR3 reads TGTGCCAGCAGCCAAGATGTTACGAGGACCTACGAGCAGTACTTC. It yields the protein CASSQDVTRTYEQYF.

The rearrangement links TRBV6-2 or TRBV6-3 to TRBJ2-1; 7 bases are a match to TRBD2. Germline CDR1 MNHEY, CDR2 SVGEGT. V gave up 2 bases and J gave up 4 bases; unmatched junction bases: 11. The CDR3 extends over 17 amino acids. The CDR3 loop reads CASSYPPLREWYNEQFF. CDR3 DNA: TGTGCCAGCAGTTACCCTCCTTTGCGGGAGTGGTACAATGAGCAGTTCTTC.

The chain is built from TRBV30 and TRBJ2-7; D might be TRBD2 (6 bases). Trimming removed 3 bases at V and 6 bases at J, with 6 bases between. The CDR3 loop spans 10 amino acids. Germline V gene data show CDR1 as GTSNPN and CDR2 as SVGIG (reference sequence). The CDR3 DNA reads as TGTGCCTGGAGGGGACTCGAGCAGTACTTC. Its protein product is CAWRGLEQYF.